This T cell receptor beta chain derives from a study of blood T cell repertoires in COVID-19. The wider study: Specimens from acute and convalescent COVID-19 originated in the United States, Italy and Spain. PBMCs, B-cell-depleted T cells, or T cells were the source of the cDNA or gDNA that made up the material.

Study processing details: Amplifying reference gene primers gave estimates of nucleated cell counts. Method: immunoSEQ multiplex PCR; TCRdb's copy keeps in-frame clones and lacks some. The V and J calls and clone size come from that table; D and trimming were worked out from the DNA. The sample records about 97,000 clones, about 90% being singletons. This CDR3 region has 15 residues. The germline CDR1 and CDR2 sequences are KGHSH and LQKENI. Losses at the gene ends were 3 bases for V and 4 bases for J; bases not matched to a gene: 5. This chain links TRBV18 with TRBJ1-3; the match to TRBD1 covers 8 bases. The TCR originated in a man aged 45-60 years with active COVID-19. The source material was peripheral blood. The CDR3 reads CASSPGQGSGNTIYF. In DNA, the CDR3 is TGTGCCAGCTCACCCGGACAGGGATCAGGAAACACCATATATTTT.